Listed below are T cell receptor beta chains from one sample, sequenced in a study of blood T cell repertoires in COVID-19. Assay used: immunoSEQ multiplex PCR; TCRdb lists only in-frame clones, some missing. The sample has approximately 380,000 clones, 85% seen once. The sequencing sample was made of peripheral blood. The receptor set was obtained from a woman between 18 and 30 years old with acute or convalescent COVID-19. Each CDR3 is given with its conserved first and last residue. D genes are given only for firm matches. Only part of the rows carry a size: once, few, many, or a class if the clone is expanded.

16	TRBV4-2	TRBJ2-2	TRBD2	NA	CASSPTSGRLTGELFF	TGTGCCAGCAGCCCGACTAGCGGGAGACTCACCGGGGAGCTGTTTTTT
14	TRBV9	TRBJ1-3	TRBD1	NA	CASSVGTAGNTIYF	TGTGCCAGCAGCGTCGGGACAGCTGGAAACACCATATATTTT
14	TRBV6-2/TRBV6-3	TRBJ1-1	NA	NA	CASSLDSLWAEAFF	TGTGCCAGCAGTTTGGACAGCCTTTGGGCTGAAGCTTTCTTT
12	TRBV7-9	TRBJ1-4	TRBD1	NA	CASSFAGGLLFF	TGTGCCAGCAGCTTTGCAGGGGGCTTACTGTTTTTT
14	TRBV19	TRBJ2-1	TRBD2	NA	CASRPSGTNNEQFF	TGTGCCAGTAGGCCTTCCGGGACTAACAATGAGCAGTTCTTC
15	TRBV19	TRBJ1-5	TRBD1	NA	CASSANRDRDQPQHF	TGTGCCAGTAGTGCAAACCGGGACAGGGATCAGCCCCAGCATTTT
15	TRBV19	TRBJ2-7	NA	few	CASSIVFDSSYEQYF	TGTGCCAGTAGTATAGTATTCGACAGCTCCTACGAGCAGTACTTC
15	TRBV10-3	TRBJ2-7	NA	NA	CAISETPGQSDEQYF	TGTGCCATCAGTGAGACTCCGGGACAATCTGACGAGCAGTACTTC
17	TRBV9	TRBJ1-4	NA	NA	CASSVQGNFATNEKLFF	TGTGCCAGCAGCGTCCAGGGAAACTTCGCAACTAATGAAAAACTGTTTTTT
15	TRBV9	TRBJ1-2	NA	NA	CASSVEQTIPQGYTF	TGTGCCAGCAGCGTAGAACAGACCATACCACAAGGCTACACCTTC
12	TRBV12-3/TRBV12-4	TRBJ2-7	NA	NA	CASSLAGNEQYF	TGTGCCAGCAGTTTGGCGGGGAACGAGCAGTACTTC
14	TRBV19	TRBJ2-7	NA	NA	CASSLDGRPGEQYF	TGTGCCAGTAGCCTGGACGGCCGTCCGGGGGAGCAGTACTTC
12	TRBV10-2	TRBJ1-1	NA	NA	CASRGGNTEAFF	TGCGCCAGCAGGGGGGGGAACACTGAAGCTTTCTTT
13	TRBV19	TRBJ2-7	NA	NA	CASSSSVSYEQYF	TGTGCCAGTAGTTCCTCGGTCTCCTACGAGCAGTACTTC
14	TRBV7-3	TRBJ2-2	NA	NA	CASKQTGNTGELFF	TGTGCCAGCAAGCAGACAGGGAACACCGGGGAGCTGTTTTTT
15	TRBV19	TRBJ2-1	TRBD2	NA	CASRRTSTSYNEQFF	TGTGCCAGTAGGCGGACTAGCACCTCCTACAATGAGCAGTTCTTC
13	TRBV2	TRBJ2-5	NA	NA	CASETGFRETQYF	TGTGCCAGCGAAACAGGTTTCCGAGAGACCCAGTACTTC
16	TRBV5-4	TRBJ2-3	TRBD2	NA	CASSTRLAGDLDTQYF	TGTGCCAGCAGCACTAGACTAGCGGGGGATCTAGATACGCAGTATTTT
14	TRBV13	TRBJ2-7	NA	NA	CASSSADTSYEQYF	TGTGCCAGCAGCTCCGCCGACACGTCCTACGAGCAGTACTTC
16	TRBV15	TRBJ2-1	NA	NA	CATSRDREGWDNEQFF	TGTGCCACCAGCAGAGATCGGGAAGGGTGGGACAATGAGCAGTTCTTC
16	TRBV12-5	TRBJ1-2	NA	NA	CASGLVRAEFFYGYTF	TGTGCTAGTGGTTTGGTGAGAGCGGAGTTCTTCTATGGCTACACCTTC
14	TRBV28	TRBJ1-2	NA	NA	CASSTRPLRGGYTF	TGTGCCAGCAGTACCCGGCCCTTACGCGGCGGCTACACCTTC
11	TRBV2	TRBJ1-5	NA	NA	CASSGEQPQHF	TGTGCCAGCAGTGGGGAGCAGCCCCAGCATTTT
14	TRBV10-1	TRBJ2-7	NA	NA	CASSESGSGDEQYF	TGCGCCAGCAGTGAGTCCGGATCGGGAGACGAGCAGTACTTC
17	TRBV18	TRBJ1-1	NA	NA	CASSPPITGPQNTEAFF	TGTGCCAGCTCACCACCGATAACAGGCCCTCAGAACACTGAAGCTTTCTTT
13	TRBV7-9	TRBJ1-1	NA	NA	CASSLVVVAEAFF	TGTGCCAGCAGCTTAGTGGTTGTGGCAGAAGCTTTCTTT
16	TRBV10-1	TRBJ1-1	NA	NA	CASKSTRGRGNTEAFF	TGCGCCAGCAAGTCCACTCGGGGTCGGGGAAACACTGAAGCTTTCTTT
14	TRBV9	TRBJ2-2	NA	NA	CASSVDGLTGELFF	TGTGCCAGCAGCGTAGATGGCCTCACCGGGGAACTGTTTTTT
19	TRBV4-1	TRBJ2-2	TRBD2	NA	CASSQGPLAGVGNTGELFF	TGCGCCAGCAGCCAAGGACCACTAGCGGGAGTAGGTAACACCGGGGAGCTGTTTTTT
15	TRBV3-1/TRBV3-2	TRBJ1-6	TRBD1	NA	CASSQGDRDNSPLHF	TGTGCCAGCAGCCAAGGGGACAGGGATAATTCACCCCTCCACTTT
19	TRBV6-1	TRBJ2-3	TRBD2	once	CASSEGAGLAGALTDTQYF	TGTGCCAGCAGTGAAGGGGCGGGACTAGCGGGAGCCCTCACAGATACGCAGTATTTT
14	TRBV24-1	TRBJ1-1	NA	NA	CATSDQTGNTEAFF	TGTGCCACCAGTGACCAAACCGGTAACACTGAAGCTTTCTTT
16	TRBV28	TRBJ1-6	NA	NA	CASRPQTGGYNSPLHF	TGTGCCAGCAGACCCCAAACCGGCGGATATAATTCACCCCTCCACTTT
15	TRBV11-2	TRBJ1-2	TRBD1	NA	CASSSTLLTGDGYTF	TGTGCCAGCAGCTCGACCCTCTTGACAGGGGATGGCTACACCTTC
13	TRBV10-2	TRBJ2-5	TRBD2	NA	CASSEREGETQYF	TGCGCCAGCAGTGAGAGGGAGGGAGAGACCCAGTACTTC
14	TRBV4-1	TRBJ1-1	NA	NA	CASSLITGSTEAFF	TGCGCCAGCAGCCTAATCACCGGGAGCACTGAAGCTTTCTTT
13	TRBV28	TRBJ2-4	NA	NA	CASRQLAKNIQYF	TGTGCCAGCAGACAGCTAGCCAAAAACATTCAGTACTTC
16	TRBV5-8	TRBJ2-5	TRBD2	NA	CATRERGAGILETQYF	TGTGCCACCAGAGAGCGGGGGGCGGGAATACTAGAGACCCAGTACTTC
12	TRBV3-1/TRBV3-2	TRBJ2-7	NA	NA	CASLSGKDEQYF	TGTGCCAGCCTCTCGGGGAAGGACGAGCAGTACTTC
13	TRBV7-8	TRBJ2-7	NA	NA	CASSLEGAYEQYF	TGTGCCAGCAGCTTAGAAGGGGCTTACGAGCAGTACTTC
13	TRBV7-2	TRBJ1-1	NA	NA	CALRQTANTEAFF	TGTGCCTTGCGGCAGACCGCCAACACTGAAGCTTTCTTT
15	TRBV15	TRBJ1-4	TRBD1	NA	CATSRAGGGYEKLFF	TGTGCCACCAGCAGAGCAGGGGGTGGCTATGAAAAACTGTTTTTT
16	TRBV27	TRBJ1-2	TRBD1	NA	CASSPIGQGANYGYTF	TGTGCCAGCAGCCCCATCGGACAGGGGGCTAACTATGGCTACACCTTC
13	TRBV14	TRBJ1-1	NA	few	CASSQTMNTEAFF	TGTGCCAGCAGCCAAACTATGAACACTGAAGCTTTCTTT
13	TRBV18	TRBJ1-1	NA	few	CASSPTVNTEAFF	TGTGCCAGCTCACCGACAGTGAACACTGAAGCTTTCTTT
14	TRBV5-4	TRBJ2-7	TRBD1	NA	CASSSRDSLSEQYF	TGTGCCAGCAGCTCCCGGGACAGCCTGTCTGAGCAGTACTTC
13	TRBV6-5	TRBJ1-2	TRBD1	NA	CASSWTGEDGYTF	TGTGCCAGCAGTTGGACAGGGGAGGATGGCTACACCTTC
12	TRBV5-1	TRBJ2-3	NA	NA	CASSWALDTQYF	TGCGCCAGCAGCTGGGCCCTAGATACGCAGTATTTT
13	TRBV12-3/TRBV12-4	TRBJ1-2	TRBD1	NA	CASSERQGDGYTF	TGTGCCAGCAGCGAACGACAGGGCGATGGCTACACCTTC
14	TRBV15	TRBJ2-5	NA	NA	CATSSTGDGETQYF	TGTGCCACCAGCAGTACAGGAGACGGAGAGACCCAGTACTTC